What follows are 21 T cell receptor beta chains derived from one specimen sequenced in a study of T-cell memory formation after mild COVID-19. TCRdb re-called the 5' RACE reads through MiXCR, storing one row per CDR3 protein. The sample shows some 50,000 distinct CDR3 sequences, 27% of them seen only once. The source material was PBMCs or a T cell subset sorted from them (not recorded which). The receptor set was obtained from a man aged 18 to 29 who had mild COVID-19 (a few samples of this study predate the infection). Cell type and time point are not known.

This clonotype was counted only a few times. The gene calls are TRBV13 and TRBJ2-5, with 11 positions matching TRBD2. The CDR3 is 14 amino acids. V trimming: 5 bases; J trimming: 3 bases; junction bases outside the gene matches: 2. Germline CDR1 reads PRHDT; CDR2 reads FYEKMQ (reference sequence). The CDR3 DNA reads as TGTGCCAGCAGCCAGACTAGCGGGGAAGAGACCCAGTACTTC. Its translation: CASSQTSGEETQYF. Variable domain in full (rest from reference TRBV13 and TRBJ2-5): AAGVIQSPRHLIKEKRETATLKCYPIPRHDTVYWYQQGPGQDPQFLISFYEKMQSDKGSIPDRFSAQQFSDYHSELNMSSLELGDSALYFCASSQTSGEETQYFGPGTRLLVL.

The V and J genes are TRBV27 and TRBJ2-7, with TRBD1 identical over 7 bases. Germline CDR1 reads MNHEY; CDR2 reads SMNVEV (reference sequence). V lost 2 bases, J lost 1 base, and 8 bases stayed unmatched. The CDR3 runs 16 residues. CDR3 sequence reads: CASSLSIGQASYEQYF. DNA for the CDR3: TGTGCCAGCAGTTTAAGCATCGGACAGGCTTCCTACGAGCAGTACTTC.

This clonotype was observed a few times. This chain uses TRBV19 with TRBJ2-1, with TRBD2 identical over 12 bases. CDR1 is LNHDA and CDR2 is SQIVND in the germline V gene (reference sequence). V dropped 9 bases and J dropped 0; count of bases not matched to a gene: 3. The CDR3 loop spans 15 amino acids. DNA of the CDR3: TGTGCCAGCAGGACTAGCGGGGCCTCCTACAATGAGCAGTTCTTC. This gives the protein CASRTSGASYNEQFF.

The chain carries TRBV12-3 or TRBV12-4 and TRBJ1-5; D not resolved. Trimming left V 7 bases short and J 4 bases short, with 8 bases between. The CDR3 length is 12 residues. The CDR3 protein is CASNMGNQPQHF. CDR3 bases: TGTGCCAGCAATATGGGTAATCAGCCCCAGCATTTT.

The chain uses TRBV3-1 and TRBJ2-3, with D possibly being TRBD2 (6 bases). Trimming removed 0 bases from V and 1 base from J, with 11 bases in between. Germline V CDR1 and CDR2: LGHDT, YNNKEL (reference sequence). This CDR3 contains 16 residues. The CDR3 protein is CASSQDRGLGTDTQYF. The CDR3 DNA reads as TGTGCCAGCAGCCAAGATCGGGGACTCGGCACAGATACGCAGTATTTT.

This clonotype turned up a few times. V usage is TRBV7-9 and J usage is TRBJ2-5; D is uncertain. V shed 4 bases and J shed 2 bases, with 8 bases lying between them. The CDR3 spans 13 residues. Germline CDR1 SEHNR, CDR2 FQNEAQ (reference sequence). The CDR3 sequence: CASSSDVQETQYF. The CDR3 region has the DNA TGTGCCAGCAGCTCGGACGTACAAGAGACCCAGTACTTC.

This rearrangement joins TRBV4-1 to TRBJ2-3, with TRBD2 matching 7 bases. The CDR3 is 15 amino acids. CDR1 is MGHRA and CDR2 is YSYEKL in the germline V gene. V shed 0 bases, J shed 5 bases, and the junction held 5 bases outside the gene matches. The chain's CDR3 is CASSQDRWGGDTQYF. As DNA, the CDR3 is TGCGCCAGCAGCCAAGATAGGTGGGGGGGAGATACGCAGTATTTT.

The rearrangement uses TRBV11-1 and TRBJ2-7; tentatively, D is TRBD1 (6 bases). Trimming shortened V by 5 bases and J by 5 bases, and 10 bases separated the two germline ends. The V gene's germline CDR1 is SGHAT and CDR2 FQDESV (reference sequence). The CDR3 is 12 amino acids. CDR3 protein: CASSPQGNEQYV. The CDR3 coding sequence is TGTGCCAGCAGCCCGCAGGGGAACGAGCAGTACGTC.

This clonotype was seen ten or more times. V gene TRBV11-2 combines with J gene TRBJ2-3, with D perhaps matching TRBD1 or TRBD2 (5 bases each). There are 16 residues in the CDR3. Germline-derived CDR1 and CDR2 are SGHAT and FQNNGV. Trimming removed 1 base at V and 5 bases at J, with 16 bases between. CDR3 DNA sequence: TGTGCCAGCAGCTTAGGGGGAGATCACAGGTTAGATACGCAGTATTTT. Protein product: CASSLGGDHRLDTQYF.

This clonotype was seen many times. V gene TRBV12-3 or TRBV12-4 combines with J gene TRBJ2-1, with D hard to call. Deletions cut 6 bases from V and 6 bases from J, with 12 bases between. This CDR3 has 13 amino acids. The CDR3 protein is CASSPGPGNEQFF. The CDR3 bases are TGTGCCAGCAGCCCCGGGCCTGGCAATGAGCAGTTCTTC.

The rearrangement links TRBV10-3 to TRBJ1-1, with D possibly matching TRBD1 (6 bases). With 8 bases removed from V and 6 bases from J, the gap between germline ends came to 10 bases. The CDR3 contains 11 residues. Germline lookup yields CDR1 ENHRY and CDR2 SYGVKD. The CDR3 loop is CAIGGASEAFF. The CDR3 DNA reads as TGTGCCATCGGGGGGGCATCTGAAGCTTTCTTT.

This clonotype was seen a few times. The chain joins TRBV11-2 to TRBJ2-7, with 10 positions matching TRBD1. The CDR3 runs to 14 residues. Per germline, CDR1 SGHAT and CDR2 FQNNGV. J lost 5 bases, V lost 4 bases, and 5 bases had no gene match. The CDR3 region has the DNA TGTGCCAGCAGCTCGACAGGGGGCTCGAACGAGCAGTACTTC. Translated: CASSSTGGSNEQYF.

The chain is built from TRBV3-1 and TRBJ2-7; D remains ambiguous. Germline-derived CDR1 and CDR2 are LGHDT and YNNKEL (reference sequence). V lost 1 base and J lost 5, with 12 bases in between. The CDR3 is 14 residues long. In DNA form, the CDR3 reads TGTGCCAGCAGCCAAGTGATGCAGGTTAACGAGCAGTACTTC. Its translation: CASSQVMQVNEQYF.

This clonotype was detected only a few times. The chain carries TRBV20-1 and TRBJ2-6; no clear D. Germline lookup yields CDR1 DFQATT and CDR2 SNEGSKA (reference sequence). V was shortened by 5 bases and J by 4 bases, with 15 bases between the two germline ends. The CDR3 sequence is 15 residues long. CDR3 bases: TGCAGTGCTCCCAGACCGGGTACCGGGGCCAACGTCCTGACTTTC. It translates to CSAPRPGTGANVLTF.

The J gene is TRBJ2-3, the V gene TRBV3-1; 7 bases agree with TRBD2. Germline assignment: CDR1 LGHDT and CDR2 YNNKEL (reference sequence). The CDR3 is made up of 11 amino acids. V was clipped by 4 bases and J by 10 bases; unmatched bases: 2. The CDR3 DNA follows: TGTGCCAGCAGCCCCGGGAGGCCGCAGTATTTT. Translation: CASSPGRPQYF.

This clonotype has more than one count but fewer than ten. This chain joins TRBV3-1 and TRBJ2-5; 15 positions agree with TRBD2. V shed 0 bases and J 2 bases; nucleotides not matched to a gene: 13. Germline V gene lookup returns CDR1 LGHDT and CDR2 YNNKEL (reference sequence). This CDR3 region has 21 residues. CDR3 region: CASSQESEGLAGGPRQETQYF. CDR3 DNA sequence: TGTGCCAGCAGCCAAGAGTCTGAAGGACTAGCGGGGGGGCCGAGGCAAGAGACCCAGTACTTC.

The sample holds many counts of this clonotype. The CDR3 reads CASMSQAIETQYF. CDR3 nucleotide sequence: TGTGCCAGCATGTCACAGGCCATAGAGACCCAGTACTTC. The chain combines TRBV12-3 or TRBV12-4 with TRBJ2-5, with D perhaps matching TRBD1 (5 bases). V gave up 7 bases and J gave up 4 bases, with 13 bases separating them. The CDR3 has 13 amino acids.

This chain joins TRBV3-1 and TRBJ2-3; D not resolved. CDR3 length: 15 amino acids. V was trimmed by 0 bases and J by 4 bases, leaving 11 bases between them. The germline CDR1 and CDR2 sequences are LGHDT and YNNKEL (reference sequence). This CDR3 is CASSQDGRISDTQYF. The CDR3 DNA reads as TGTGCCAGCAGCCAAGATGGACGGATCTCAGATACGCAGTATTTT.

The rearrangement joins TRBV7-8 to TRBJ2-3; 16 bases align to TRBD2. After removal of 5 bases from V and 0 bases from J, the junction contained 5 bases not matched to a gene. Germline CDR1 is SGHVS and CDR2 is FQNEAQ. This CDR3 has 18 residues. For the CDR3, the DNA is TGTGCCAGCAGCCCTGGGACTAGCGGGGGGGGGAGCACAGATACGCAGTATTTT. Its protein is CASSPGTSGGGSTDTQYF.

J is TRBJ2-7 and V is TRBV13, with 7 positions matching TRBD1. The J segment lost 6 bases and the V segment lost 5 bases, leaving 10 bases of the junction unmatched. Germline loops: CDR1 PRHDT, CDR2 FYEKMQ (reference sequence). The CDR3 extends over 14 amino acids. The DNA for the CDR3 is TGTGCCAGCAGCCAGGCGACAGGGTTAGGCGAGCAGTACGTC. Its protein is CASSQATGLGEQYV.

This clonotype was counted between two and nine times. The J gene is TRBJ2-1, the V gene TRBV5-1, with D maybe TRBD1 (5 bases). The V gene's germline CDR1 is SGHRS and CDR2 YFSETQ. V was cut by 6 bases and J by 6 bases, with 16 bases left in between. This CDR3 comprises 14 residues. The CDR3: CASKEQAGPNEQFF. The CDR3 DNA reads as TGCGCCAGCAAGGAACAGGCCGGTCCCAATGAGCAGTTCTTC.